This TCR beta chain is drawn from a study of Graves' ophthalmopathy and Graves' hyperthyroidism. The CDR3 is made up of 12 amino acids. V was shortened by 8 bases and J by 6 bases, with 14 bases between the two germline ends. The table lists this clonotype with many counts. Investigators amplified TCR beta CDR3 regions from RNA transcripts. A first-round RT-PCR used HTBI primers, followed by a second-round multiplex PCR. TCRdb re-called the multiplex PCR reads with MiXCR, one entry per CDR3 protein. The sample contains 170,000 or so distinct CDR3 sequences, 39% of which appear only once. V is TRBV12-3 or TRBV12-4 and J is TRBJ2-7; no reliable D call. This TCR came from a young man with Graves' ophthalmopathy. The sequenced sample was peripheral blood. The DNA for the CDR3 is TGTGCCAGCGGGTTGGTTCGGAGCGAGCAGTACTTC. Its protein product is CASGLVRSEQYF.